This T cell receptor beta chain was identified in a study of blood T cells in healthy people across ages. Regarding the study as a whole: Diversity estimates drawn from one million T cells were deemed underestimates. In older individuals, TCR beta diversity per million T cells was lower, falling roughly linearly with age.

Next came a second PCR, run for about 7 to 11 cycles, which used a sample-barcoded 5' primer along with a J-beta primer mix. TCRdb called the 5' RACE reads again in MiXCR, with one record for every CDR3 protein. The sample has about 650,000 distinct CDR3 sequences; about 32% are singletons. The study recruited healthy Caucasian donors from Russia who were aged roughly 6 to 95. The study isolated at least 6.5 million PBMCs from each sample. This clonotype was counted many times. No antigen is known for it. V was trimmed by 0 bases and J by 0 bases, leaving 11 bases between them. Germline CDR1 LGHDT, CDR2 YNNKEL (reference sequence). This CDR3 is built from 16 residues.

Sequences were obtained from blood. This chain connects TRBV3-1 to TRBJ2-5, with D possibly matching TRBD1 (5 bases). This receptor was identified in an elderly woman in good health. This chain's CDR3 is CASSQDPTVYQETQYF. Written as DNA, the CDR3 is TGTGCCAGCAGCCAAGACCCGACAGTGTACCAAGAGACCCAGTACTTC.